Detailed here is one T cell receptor beta chain. Its antigen is not known. The entry originates in a study of vaccination and CD4 T cells after COVID-19. Across the study: Six males and four females, two of them Hispanic, were enrolled as convalescents. Whole-study findings and limits: Median SARS-CoV-2-reactive clonotype numbers rose nonsignificantly, 21 to 38.

Oncomine TCR Beta short-read sequencing was applied to DNA from cultured CD4+ T cells. TCRdb re-derived calls from the PCR reads in MiXCR, one entry per CDR3 protein. This table has some 14,000 distinct CDR3 sequences, about 59% appearing once. CDR3 length: 15 amino acids. Germline CDR1 and CDR2: SGHRS and YFSETQ. V was pared by 4 bases and J by 6 bases, with 5 bases of the junction left unmatched. Documented treatment: approximately 10-day PBMC culture with coronavirus spike peptide pools or control peptides (ViraFEST assay). Peptide pool stimulation in ViraFEST expanded antigen-specific T cells, whose TCRs were then sequenced.

This rearrangement joins TRBV5-1 to TRBJ1-6; 9 positions agree with TRBD1. The sequence was obtained from a human donor who had recovered from COVID-19. The specimen sequenced was CD4+ T cells from blood, cultured in vitro. This CDR3 is CASSPTGGSNSPLHF. CDR3 coding DNA: TGCGCCAGCAGCCCGACAGGGGGAAGTAATTCACCCCTCCACTTT.